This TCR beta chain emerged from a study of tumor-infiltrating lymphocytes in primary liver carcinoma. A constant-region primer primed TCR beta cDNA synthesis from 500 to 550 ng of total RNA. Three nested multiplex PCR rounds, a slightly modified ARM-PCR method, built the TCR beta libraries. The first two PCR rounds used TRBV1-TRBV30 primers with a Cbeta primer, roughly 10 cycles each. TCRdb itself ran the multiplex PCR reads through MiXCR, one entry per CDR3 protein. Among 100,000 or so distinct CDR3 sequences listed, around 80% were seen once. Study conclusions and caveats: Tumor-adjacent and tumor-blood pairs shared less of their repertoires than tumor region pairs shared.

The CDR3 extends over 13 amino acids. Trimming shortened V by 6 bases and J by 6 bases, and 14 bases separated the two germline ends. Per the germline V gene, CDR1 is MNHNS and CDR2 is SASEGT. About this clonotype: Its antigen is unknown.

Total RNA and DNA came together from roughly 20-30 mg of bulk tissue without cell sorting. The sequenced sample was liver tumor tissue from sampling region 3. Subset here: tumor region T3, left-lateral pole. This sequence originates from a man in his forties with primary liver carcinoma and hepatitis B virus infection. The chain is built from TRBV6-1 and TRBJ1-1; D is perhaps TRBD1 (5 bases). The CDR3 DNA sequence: TGTGCCAGCAGGATAGGGGAAGTTTCTGAAGCTTTCTTT. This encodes CASRIGEVSEAFF.